The 14 T cell receptor beta chains listed next were all sequenced from one sample in a study of regulatory T cells in long-lasting Graves disease. Library construction for TCR beta used iRepertoire HTBI primers and Arm-PCR of CDR3 regions. TCRdb independently ran MiXCR on the multiplex PCR reads; one entry per CDR3 protein. This sample has fewer than 350,000 distinct CDR3 sequences, with roughly 18% found just once. As to time point: newly diagnosed GD, antithyroid drugs for less than 3 months. Extracted RNA from PBMCs served as the source of the TCR library. Sample: peripheral blood mononuclear cells (PBMCs), taken at new diagnosis, from a patient treated with antithyroid drugs. The receptors originated from a female donor with Graves disease.

A few counts support this clonotype. A far larger clone is only one base removed, so a read error is likely. No conserved phenylalanine or tryptophan is present at the end of the CDR3, so a read error is the likely explanation. The chain is built from TRBV6-2 or TRBV6-3 and TRBJ1-2; tentative D call: TRBD1 (6 bases). Germline-derived CDR1 and CDR2 are MNHEY and SVGEGT. V was trimmed by 2 bases and J by 9 bases, leaving 16 bases between them. CDR3 length equals 14 residues. The CDR3 spells CASSYNRDLWRYTL. CDR3 sequence (DNA): TGTGCCAGCAGTTACAACAGGGATCTCTGGCGCTACACCCTC.

This clonotype was observed at least ten times. This sequence joins TRBV28 and TRBJ1-5; possibly TRBD1 for D (6 bases). Per germline, CDR1 MDHEN and CDR2 SYDVKM. The CDR3 runs 15 residues. With 5 bases removed from V and 4 bases from J, the gap between germline ends came to 15 bases. In nucleotides, the CDR3 is TGTGCCAGCAGTCCGGACAGTTTGAGAAATCAGCCCCAGCATTTT. It is translated as CASSPDSLRNQPQHF.

J is TRBJ1-1 and V is TRBV3-1, with D possibly matching TRBD1 (5 bases). V lost 9 bases, J lost 2 bases, and 19 bases lay in between. The CDR3 has 15 residues. CDR1 and CDR2 (germline): LGHDT, YNNKEL (reference sequence). DNA of the CDR3: TGTGCCAGTAAAACCCCGGGGCTCGCTAACACTGAAGCTTTCTTT. Residues: CASKTPGLANTEAFF.

This clonotype was observed many times. The CDR3 coding sequence is TGTGCCAGCTCACCCCCTGGGACTAGCCAACCCGGGGAGCTGTTTTTT. It yields the protein CASSPPGTSQPGELFF. The chain carries TRBV18 and TRBJ2-2, with 9 positions matching TRBD2. Per the germline V gene, CDR1 is KGHSH and CDR2 is LQKENI. This CDR3 spans 16 amino acids. The junction had 8 bases not matched to a gene; V was cut back by 3 bases and J by 6 bases.

This clonotype has a handful of counts. V is TRBV29-1 and J is TRBJ2-1; 8 nucleotides align to TRBD2. The CDR3 runs 14 residues. V lost 4 bases, J lost 3 bases, and 5 bases stayed unmatched. Germline CDR1 SQVTM, CDR2 ANQGSEA. The CDR3 region is CSVAPGLDYNEQFF. The DNA for the CDR3 is TGCAGCGTTGCTCCGGGACTAGACTACAATGAGCAGTTCTTC.

This clonotype was counted at least ten times. The chain links TRBV10-3 to TRBJ1-2; a possible D gene is TRBD1 (6 bases). Germline lookup yields CDR1 ENHRY and CDR2 SYGVKD. Trimming took 4 bases from V and 8 from J, leaving 23 bases between them. The CDR3 sequence is 16 residues long. The CDR3 loop is CAISVMQGPSERGYTF. In DNA form, the CDR3 reads TGTGCCATCAGTGTCATGCAGGGGCCATCGGAACGGGGCTACACCTTC.

This clonotype was observed many times. Here the CDR3 reads CASSQDGSTDTQYF. In nucleotides, the CDR3 is TGCGCCAGCAGCCAAGATGGGAGTACAGATACGCAGTATTTT. The chain couples TRBV4-1 to TRBJ2-3, with D possibly TRBD2 on 5 matching bases. The germline V gene has CDR1 MGHRA and CDR2 YSYEKL. With 0 bases removed from V and 3 bases from J, the gap between germline ends came to 7 bases. This CDR3 comprises 14 residues.

This clonotype was picked up many times. The J gene is TRBJ1-1, the V gene TRBV28, with TRBD1 identical over 9 bases. V trimming: 7 bases; J trimming: 0 bases; junction bases outside the gene matches: 9. The CDR3 loop spans 16 amino acids. Per germline, CDR1 MDHEN and CDR2 SYDVKM. The CDR3 region has the DNA TGTGCCAGCACCCCGATTGGACAGGGGCTGAACACTGAAGCTTTCTTT. Translation gives CASTPIGQGLNTEAFF. The full variable domain, with the rest looked up from reference TRBV28 and TRBJ1-1, is DVKVTQSSRYLVKRTGEKVFLECVQDMDHENMFWYRQDPGLGLRLIYFSYDVKMKEKGDIPEGYSVSREKKERFSLILESASTNQTSMYLCASTPIGQGLNTEAFFGQGTRLTVV.

A word on this clonotype: A far larger clone is one nucleotide away, so this likely arose from a read error. This rearrangement joins TRBV5-1 to TRBJ2-1; 7 positions agree with TRBD2. This CDR3 spans 17 amino acids. Germline V gives CDR1 SGHRS, CDR2 YFSETQ. CDR3 nucleotides: TGTGCCAACAGCTTAGCCCTTCTTGGGACTACCGAAACGGAGCAGTTCTTC. The encoded protein is CANSLALLGTTETEQFF.

The chain couples TRBV19 to TRBJ2-1, with TRBD1 as a possible D gene (5 bases). CDR1 and CDR2 from the germline V gene are LNHDA and SQIVND (reference sequence). V dropped 0 bases and J dropped 7 bases, with 19 bases sitting between them. This CDR3 spans 17 amino acids. CDR3 residues: CASSIDGAALRTNEQFF. The CDR3, as DNA: TGTGCCAGTAGTATAGATGGGGCAGCCCTTAGAACTAATGAGCAGTTCTTC.

There are a few counts of this clonotype. This chain joins TRBV20-1 and TRBJ1-4, with TRBD1 as a possible D gene (6 bases). The CDR3 has 17 residues. CDR1 is DFQATT, CDR2 SNEGSKA, per germline (reference sequence). V gave up 3 bases and J gave up 0 bases, with 17 bases separating them. The CDR3 coding sequence is TGCAGTGCTAGTCTCCCTACAGGGAGTGCAACTAATGAAAAACTGTTTTTT. Protein product: CSASLPTGSATNEKLFF.

This clonotype occurred many times. This chain uses TRBV5-1 with TRBJ2-7; TRBD1 aligns across 7 bases. This CDR3 region has 14 residues. With 4 bases clipped from V and 2 bases from J, the junction kept 6 bases outside the gene matches. Germline CDR1 SGHRS, CDR2 YFSETQ. The CDR3 is CASSGGQGAYEQYF. In DNA, the CDR3 is TGCGCCAGCAGCGGCGGGCAGGGGGCCTACGAGCAGTACTTC. Full variable domain (rest looked up from reference TRBV5-1 and TRBJ2-7): KAGVTQTPRYLIKTRGQQVTLSCSPISGHRSVSWYQQTPGQGLQFLFEYFSETQRNKGNFPGRFSGRQFSNSRSEMNVSTLELGDSALYLCASSGGQGAYEQYFGPGTRLTVT.

This clonotype showed up many times. Given a much more abundant clone one base away, this may be a read error. The chain has TRBV7-9 and TRBJ2-7; D gene ambiguous. There are 10 residues in the CDR3. Germline assignment: CDR1 SEHNR and CDR2 FQNEAQ (reference sequence). DNA of the CDR3: TGTGCCAGCAGCTCCGACGAGCAGTACTTC. Translation gives CASSSDEQYF.

This clonotype showed up many times. V and J are TRBV29-1 and TRBJ2-1, with D perhaps TRBD1 or TRBD2 (5 bases each). Germline assignment: CDR1 SQVTM and CDR2 ANQGSEA. CDR3 size: 10 residues. V was shortened by 4 bases and J by 10 bases, with 8 bases between the two germline ends. As DNA, the CDR3 is TGCAGCGTTGTGGGGACCGAGCAGTTCTTC. This codes for CSVVGTEQFF.